This record covers a single TCR beta chain. Its target is not known. This sample is part of a study of T-cell memory formation after mild COVID-19. Study-wide results and caveats: Clones which contracted sat mainly in CM and EM if CD4+, and in EMRA if CD8+.

TCRdb called the 5' RACE reads again in MiXCR, with one record for every CDR3 protein. The table lists about 340,000 distinct CDR3 sequences, over 10% of them singletons. Material for sequencing was PBMCs or a T cell subset sorted from them (not recorded which). The sequence came from a man aged 18-30 years who had mild COVID-19 (a few samples of this study predate the infection). Cell type and time point are not known.

The CDR3 region is CASSSGTFGGDTQYF. In DNA, the CDR3 is TGTGCCAGCAGTTCTGGGACTTTCGGCGGGGATACGCAGTATTTT. The J gene is TRBJ2-3, the V gene TRBV12-3 or TRBV12-4; possibly TRBD2 for D (6 bases). The length of the CDR3 is 15 residues. Between the trimmed V and J ends, which lost 4 bases and 6 bases, there was a span of 17 bases.